This T cell receptor beta chain is drawn from a study of healthy donors' naive CD4 and CD8 T cells. Each TCR library used 450 to 600 ng of total RNA and a linear amplification protocol. TCRdb used MiXCR to reprocess the reads, holding one entry per CDR3 protein. The sample includes 150,000 to 200,000 distinct CDR3 sequences, nearly 75% of them seen just once. The trim removed 8 bases at V and 3 bases at J, leaving 7 bases unmatched. CDR1 is LNHDA, CDR2 SQIVND, per germline (reference sequence). The CDR3 spans 13 residues. The origin of this receptor is a pool of human donors in good health; the sample pools cells from several healthy donors. Source material: naive CD4+ and CD8+ T cells sorted from blood, pooled from several donors. The J gene is TRBJ2-7, the V gene TRBV19, with 7 bases aligning to TRBD1. The CDR3 reads CASGLGQNYEQYF. The CDR3 nucleotides read TGTGCCAGTGGGCTGGGACAGAACTACGAGCAGTACTTC. The full variable domain, completed using reference TRBV19 and TRBJ2-7, is DGGITQSPKYLFRKEGQNVTLSCEQNLNHDAMYWYRQDPGQGLRLIYYSQIVNDFQKGDIAEGYSVSREKKESFPLTVTSAQKNPTAFYLCASGLGQNYEQYFGPGTRLTVT.